Described below is a single T cell receptor (beta chain) sequence and its context. The CDR3 runs 16 residues. V was clipped by 5 bases and J by 10 bases, with 24 bases between them. Germline values: CDR1 SGHTS, CDR2 YDEGEE. The sample comes from a study of T cell changes during pregnancy in multiple sclerosis. Generated by immunoSEQ multiplex PCR, the TCRdb table keeps only in-frame clones and is missing some. The sample lists 120,000 or so clones; approximately 95% were seen once. Sequenced here: peripheral blood, sampled before pregnancy. The chain has TRBV5-8 and TRBJ1-4; D uncertain. The TCR was taken from a female donor with multiple sclerosis, enrolled in a pregnancy study. CDR3 sequence (DNA): TGTGCCAGCAGTGTCCTCAGTAACACCCCGGGAGGAAAACTGTTTTTT. Protein: CASSVLSNTPGGKLFF.